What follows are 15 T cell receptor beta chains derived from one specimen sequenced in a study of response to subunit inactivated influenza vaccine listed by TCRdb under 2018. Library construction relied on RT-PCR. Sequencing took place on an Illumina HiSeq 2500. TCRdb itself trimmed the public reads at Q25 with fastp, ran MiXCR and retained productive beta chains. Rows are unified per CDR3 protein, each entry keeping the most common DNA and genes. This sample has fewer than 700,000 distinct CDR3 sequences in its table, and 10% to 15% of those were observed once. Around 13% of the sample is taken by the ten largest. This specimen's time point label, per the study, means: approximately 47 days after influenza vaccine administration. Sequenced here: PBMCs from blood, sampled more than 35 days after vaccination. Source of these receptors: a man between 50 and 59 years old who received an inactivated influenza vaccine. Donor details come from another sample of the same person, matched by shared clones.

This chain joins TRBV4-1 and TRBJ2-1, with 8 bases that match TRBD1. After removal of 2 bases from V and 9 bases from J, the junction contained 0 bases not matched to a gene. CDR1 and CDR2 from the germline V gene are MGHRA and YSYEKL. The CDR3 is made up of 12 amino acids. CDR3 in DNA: TGCGCCAGCAGCCAAACAGGGGGTGAGCAGTTCTTC. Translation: CASSQTGGEQFF.

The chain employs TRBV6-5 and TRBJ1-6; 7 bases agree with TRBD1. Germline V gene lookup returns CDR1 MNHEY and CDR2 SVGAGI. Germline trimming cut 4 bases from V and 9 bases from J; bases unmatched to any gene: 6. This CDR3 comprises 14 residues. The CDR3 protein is CASSLLGGSSPLHF. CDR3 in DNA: TGTGCCAGCAGTTTACTAGGGGGCAGTTCACCCCTCCACTTT.

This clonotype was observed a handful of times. The CDR3 coding sequence is TGTGCCAGCAGTACAGACACCTACTCCTACGAGCAGTACTTC. Translating it yields CASSTDTYSYEQYF. The chain carries TRBV3-1 and TRBJ2-7; no clear D gene. The germline V and J ends were trimmed by 6 bases and 0 bases, with 12 bases remaining between them. The CDR3 has 14 amino acids. CDR1 LGHDT and CDR2 YNNKEL come from the germline V gene (reference sequence).

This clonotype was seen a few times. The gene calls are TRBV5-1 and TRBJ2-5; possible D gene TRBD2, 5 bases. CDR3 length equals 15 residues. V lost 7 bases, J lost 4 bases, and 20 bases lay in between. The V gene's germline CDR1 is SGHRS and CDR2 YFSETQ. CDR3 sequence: CASSPGRKSGETQYF. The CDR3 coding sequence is TGCGCCAGCTCGCCGGGTAGAAAGAGCGGAGAGACCCAGTACTTC.

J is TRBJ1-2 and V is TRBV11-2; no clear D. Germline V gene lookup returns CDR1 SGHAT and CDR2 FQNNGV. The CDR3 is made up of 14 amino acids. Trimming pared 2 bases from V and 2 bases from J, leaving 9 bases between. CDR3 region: CASSLSSQNYGYTF. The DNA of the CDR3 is TGTGCCAGCAGCTTATCAAGTCAGAACTATGGCTACACCTTC.

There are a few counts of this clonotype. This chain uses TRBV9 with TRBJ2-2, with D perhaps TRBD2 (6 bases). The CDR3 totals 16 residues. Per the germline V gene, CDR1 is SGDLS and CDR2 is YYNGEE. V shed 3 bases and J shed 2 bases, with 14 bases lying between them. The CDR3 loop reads CASSGSGAENTGELFF. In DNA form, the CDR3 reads TGTGCCAGCAGCGGGTCGGGAGCGGAAAACACCGGGGAGCTGTTTTTT.

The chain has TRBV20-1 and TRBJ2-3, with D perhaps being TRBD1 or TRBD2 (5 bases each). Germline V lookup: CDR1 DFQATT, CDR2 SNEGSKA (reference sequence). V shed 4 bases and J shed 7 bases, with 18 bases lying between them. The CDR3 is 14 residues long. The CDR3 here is CSAMVGRRFNTQYF. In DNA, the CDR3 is TGCAGTGCTATGGTGGGACGGAGATTTAATACGCAGTATTTT.

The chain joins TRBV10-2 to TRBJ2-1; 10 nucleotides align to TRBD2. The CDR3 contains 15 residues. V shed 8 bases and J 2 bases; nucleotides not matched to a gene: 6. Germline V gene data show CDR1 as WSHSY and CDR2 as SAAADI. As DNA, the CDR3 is TGCGCCAGCCAAAGCGGGGGGGCCGCCTACAATGAGCAGTTCTTC. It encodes CASQSGGAAYNEQFF.

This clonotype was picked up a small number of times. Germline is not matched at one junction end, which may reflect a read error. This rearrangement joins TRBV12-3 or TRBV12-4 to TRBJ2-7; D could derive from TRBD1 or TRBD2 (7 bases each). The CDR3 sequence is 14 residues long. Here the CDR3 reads CASSEGGVTGRLNF. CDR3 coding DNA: TGTGCCAGCAGCGAAGGGGGGGTGACAGGGCGTTTGAACTTC.

The CDR3 DNA is TGTGCCAGCAGCCCGTACACTAGCGGGAGTCTCAATGAGCAGTTCTTC. Its protein product is CASSPYTSGSLNEQFF. The chain employs TRBV7-6 and TRBJ2-1, with 11 nucleotides matching TRBD2. This CDR3 region has 16 residues. Trimming took 5 bases from V and 6 from J; bases not matched to a gene: 9. Germline V gives CDR1 SGHVS, CDR2 FNYEAQ.

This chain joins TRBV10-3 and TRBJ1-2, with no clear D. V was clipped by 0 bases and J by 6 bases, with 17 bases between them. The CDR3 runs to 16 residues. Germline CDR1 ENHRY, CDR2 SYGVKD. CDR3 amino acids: CAISESLPPGVDGYTF. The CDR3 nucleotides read TGTGCCATCAGTGAGTCTCTTCCCCCCGGGGTAGATGGCTACACCTTC.

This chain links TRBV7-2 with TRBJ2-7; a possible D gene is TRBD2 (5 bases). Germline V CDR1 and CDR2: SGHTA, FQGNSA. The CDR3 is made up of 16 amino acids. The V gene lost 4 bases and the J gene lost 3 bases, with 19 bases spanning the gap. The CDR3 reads CASSYTGGGVIYEQYF. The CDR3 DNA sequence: TGTGCCAGCAGCTATACGGGCGGAGGAGTAATCTACGAGCAGTACTTC.

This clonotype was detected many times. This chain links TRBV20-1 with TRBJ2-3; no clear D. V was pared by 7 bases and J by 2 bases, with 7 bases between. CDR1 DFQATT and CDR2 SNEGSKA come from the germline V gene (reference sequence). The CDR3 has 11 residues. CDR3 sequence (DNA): TGCAGTGGGCGGATCACAGATACGCAGTATTTT. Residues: CSGRITDTQYF.

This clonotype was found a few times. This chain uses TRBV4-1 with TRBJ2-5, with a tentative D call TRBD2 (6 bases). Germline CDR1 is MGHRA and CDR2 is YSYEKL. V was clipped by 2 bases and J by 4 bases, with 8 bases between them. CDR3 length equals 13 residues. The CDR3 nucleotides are TGCGCCAGCAGCCAATTCGGGGGAGAGACCCAGTACTTC. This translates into CASSQFGGETQYF.

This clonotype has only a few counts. CDR3 amino acids: CSVERGSGYEQYF. CDR3 DNA: TGCAGCGTTGAAAGGGGGTCGGGCTACGAGCAGTACTTC. The chain joins TRBV29-1 to TRBJ2-7; D might be TRBD1 (6 bases). CDR1 and CDR2 from the germline V gene are SQVTM and ANQGSEA. Deletions cut 2 bases from V and 3 bases from J, with 11 bases between. The CDR3 sequence is 13 residues long.